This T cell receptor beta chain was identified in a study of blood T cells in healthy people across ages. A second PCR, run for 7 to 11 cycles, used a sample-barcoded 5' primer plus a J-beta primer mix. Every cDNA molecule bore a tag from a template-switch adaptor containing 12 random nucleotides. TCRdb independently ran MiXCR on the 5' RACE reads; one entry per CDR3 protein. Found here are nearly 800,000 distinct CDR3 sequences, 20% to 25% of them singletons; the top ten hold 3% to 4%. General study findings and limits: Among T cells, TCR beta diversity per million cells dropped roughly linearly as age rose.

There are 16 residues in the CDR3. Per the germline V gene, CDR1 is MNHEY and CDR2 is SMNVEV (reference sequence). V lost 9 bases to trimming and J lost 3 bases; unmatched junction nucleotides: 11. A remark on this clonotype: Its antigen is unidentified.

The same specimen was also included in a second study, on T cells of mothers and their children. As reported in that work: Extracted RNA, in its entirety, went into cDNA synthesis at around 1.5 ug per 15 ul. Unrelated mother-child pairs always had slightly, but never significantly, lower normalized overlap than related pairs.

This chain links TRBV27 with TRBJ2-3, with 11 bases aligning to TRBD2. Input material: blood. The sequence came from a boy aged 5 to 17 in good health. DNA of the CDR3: TGTGCCAGTAAGCAGAATAGACTAGCGGGGACAGATACGCAGTATTTT. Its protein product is CASKQNRLAGTDTQYF.